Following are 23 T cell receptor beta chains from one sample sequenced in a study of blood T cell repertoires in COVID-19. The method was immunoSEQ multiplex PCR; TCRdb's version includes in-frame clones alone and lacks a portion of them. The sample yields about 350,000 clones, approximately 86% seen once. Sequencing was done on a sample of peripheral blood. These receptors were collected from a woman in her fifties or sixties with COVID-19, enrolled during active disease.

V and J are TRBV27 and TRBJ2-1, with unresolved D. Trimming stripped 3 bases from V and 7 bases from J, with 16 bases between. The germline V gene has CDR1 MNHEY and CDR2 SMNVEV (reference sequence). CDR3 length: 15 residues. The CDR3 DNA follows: TGTGCCAGCAGTTTCACGACTCAGCCGGCGAATGAGCAGTTCTTC. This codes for CASSFTTQPANEQFF.

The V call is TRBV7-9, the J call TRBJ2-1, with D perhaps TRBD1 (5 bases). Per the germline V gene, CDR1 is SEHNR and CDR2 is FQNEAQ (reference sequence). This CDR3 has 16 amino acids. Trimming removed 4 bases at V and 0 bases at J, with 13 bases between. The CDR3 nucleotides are TGTGCCAGCAGCTCTTTCCGACAGCCCTCCTACAATGAGCAGTTCTTC. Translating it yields CASSSFRQPSYNEQFF.

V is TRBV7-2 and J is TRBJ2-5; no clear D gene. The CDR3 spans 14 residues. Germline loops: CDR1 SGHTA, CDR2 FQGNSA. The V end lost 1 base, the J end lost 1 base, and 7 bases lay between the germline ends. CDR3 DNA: TGTGCCAGCAGCTTAGATAGATTCCAAGAGACCCAGTACTTC. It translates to CASSLDRFQETQYF.

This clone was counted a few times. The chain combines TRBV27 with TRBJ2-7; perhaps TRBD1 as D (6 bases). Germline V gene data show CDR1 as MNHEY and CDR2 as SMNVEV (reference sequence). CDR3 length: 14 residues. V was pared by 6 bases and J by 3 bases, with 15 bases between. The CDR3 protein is CASSVNRDNYEQYF. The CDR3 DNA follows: TGTGCCAGCAGCGTAAACCGGGACAACTACGAGCAGTACTTC.

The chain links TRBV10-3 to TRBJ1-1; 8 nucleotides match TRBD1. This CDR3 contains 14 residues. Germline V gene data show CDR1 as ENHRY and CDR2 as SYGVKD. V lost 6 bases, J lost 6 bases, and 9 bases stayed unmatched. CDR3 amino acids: CAISLQGVSAEAFF. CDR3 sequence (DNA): TGTGCCATCAGCCTACAGGGGGTCAGCGCTGAAGCTTTCTTT.

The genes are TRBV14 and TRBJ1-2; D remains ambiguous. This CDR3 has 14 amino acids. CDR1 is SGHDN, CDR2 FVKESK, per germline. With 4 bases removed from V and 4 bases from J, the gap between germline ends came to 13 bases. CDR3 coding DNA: TGTGCCAGCAGCCTCCGACACAGCCTCTATGGCTACACCTTC. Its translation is CASSLRHSLYGYTF.

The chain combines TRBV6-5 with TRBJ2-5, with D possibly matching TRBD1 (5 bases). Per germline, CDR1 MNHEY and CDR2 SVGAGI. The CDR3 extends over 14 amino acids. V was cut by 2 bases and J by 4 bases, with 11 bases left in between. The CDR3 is CASSYQGSRETQYF. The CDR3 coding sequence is TGTGCCAGCAGTTACCAGGGAAGTAGAGAGACCCAGTACTTC.

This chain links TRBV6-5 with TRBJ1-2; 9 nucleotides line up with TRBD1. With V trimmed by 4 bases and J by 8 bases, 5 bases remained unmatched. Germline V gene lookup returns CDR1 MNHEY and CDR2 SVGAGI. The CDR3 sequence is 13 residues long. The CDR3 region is CASSFPGQGGYTF. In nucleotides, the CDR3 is TGTGCCAGCAGTTTCCCGGGACAGGGCGGCTACACCTTC.

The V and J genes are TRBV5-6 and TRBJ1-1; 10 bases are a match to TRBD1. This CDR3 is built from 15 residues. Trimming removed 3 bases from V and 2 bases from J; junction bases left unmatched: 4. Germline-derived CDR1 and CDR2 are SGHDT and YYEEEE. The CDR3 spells CASSSPTGGNTEAFF. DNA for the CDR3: TGTGCCAGCAGCTCCCCGACAGGGGGCAACACTGAAGCTTTCTTT.

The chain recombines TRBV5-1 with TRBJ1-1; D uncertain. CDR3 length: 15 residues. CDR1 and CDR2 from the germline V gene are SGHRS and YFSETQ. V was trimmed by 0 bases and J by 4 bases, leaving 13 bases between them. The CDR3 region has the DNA TGCGCCAGCAGCTTGGGGGCGGGCTCGTTCACTGAAGCTTTCTTT. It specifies CASSLGAGSFTEAFF.

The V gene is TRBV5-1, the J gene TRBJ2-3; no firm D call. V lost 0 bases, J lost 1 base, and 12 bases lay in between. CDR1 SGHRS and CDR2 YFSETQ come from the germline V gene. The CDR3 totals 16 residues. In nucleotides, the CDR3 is TGCGCCAGCAGCTTGGCCCCCAGTCACCGCACAGATACGCAGTATTTT. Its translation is CASSLAPSHRTDTQYF.

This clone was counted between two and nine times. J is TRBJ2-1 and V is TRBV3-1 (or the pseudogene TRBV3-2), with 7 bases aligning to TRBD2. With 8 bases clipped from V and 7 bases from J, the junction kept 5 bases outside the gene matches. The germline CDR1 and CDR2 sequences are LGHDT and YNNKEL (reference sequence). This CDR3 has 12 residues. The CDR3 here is CASRGVENEQFF. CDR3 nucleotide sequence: TGTGCCAGCCGGGGGGTGGAGAATGAGCAGTTCTTC.

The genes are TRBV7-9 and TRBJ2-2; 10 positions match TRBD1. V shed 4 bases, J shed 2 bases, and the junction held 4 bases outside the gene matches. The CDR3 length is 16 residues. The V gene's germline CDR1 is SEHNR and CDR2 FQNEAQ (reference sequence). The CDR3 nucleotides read TGTGCCAGCAGCTCCGGGACAGGGGCCAACACCGGGGAGCTGTTTTTT. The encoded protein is CASSSGTGANTGELFF.

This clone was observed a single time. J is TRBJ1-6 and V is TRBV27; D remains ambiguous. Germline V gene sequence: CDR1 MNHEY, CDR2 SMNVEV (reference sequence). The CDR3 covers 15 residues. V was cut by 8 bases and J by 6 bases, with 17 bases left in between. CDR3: CASLGGPLPNSPLHF. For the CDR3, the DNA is TGTGCCAGCCTAGGAGGGCCCCTACCTAATTCACCCCTCCACTTT.

This CDR3 reads CASSLLAGGRDEQFF. The CDR3 DNA follows: TGTGCCAGCAGCCTACTAGCGGGGGGGCGGGATGAGCAGTTCTTC. The chain couples TRBV7-6 to TRBJ2-1, with 13 bases matching TRBD2. Trimming at V came to 5 bases and at J to 8 bases, leaving 6 bases not matched to a gene. The CDR3 runs to 15 residues. Germline CDR1 is SGHVS and CDR2 is FNYEAQ.

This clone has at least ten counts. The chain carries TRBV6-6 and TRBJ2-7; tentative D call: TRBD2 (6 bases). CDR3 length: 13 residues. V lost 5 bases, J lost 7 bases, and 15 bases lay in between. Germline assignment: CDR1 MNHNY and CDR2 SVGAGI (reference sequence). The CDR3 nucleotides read TGTGCCAGCAGTCGGACTACCACGGGGGAGCAGTACTTC. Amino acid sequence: CASSRTTTGEQYF.

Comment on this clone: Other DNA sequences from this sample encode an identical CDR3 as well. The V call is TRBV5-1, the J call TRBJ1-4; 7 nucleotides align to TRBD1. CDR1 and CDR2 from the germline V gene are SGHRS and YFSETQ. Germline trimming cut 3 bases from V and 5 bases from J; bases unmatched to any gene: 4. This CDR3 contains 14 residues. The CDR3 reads CASSSGQNNEKLFF. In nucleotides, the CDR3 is TGCGCCAGCAGCTCGGGACAGAACAATGAAAAACTGTTTTTT. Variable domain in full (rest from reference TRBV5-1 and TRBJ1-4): KAGVTQTPRYLIKTRGQQVTLSCSPISGHRSVSWYQQTPGQGLQFLFEYFSETQRNKGNFPGRFSGRQFSNSRSEMNVSTLELGDSALYLCASSSGQNNEKLFFGSGTQLSVL.

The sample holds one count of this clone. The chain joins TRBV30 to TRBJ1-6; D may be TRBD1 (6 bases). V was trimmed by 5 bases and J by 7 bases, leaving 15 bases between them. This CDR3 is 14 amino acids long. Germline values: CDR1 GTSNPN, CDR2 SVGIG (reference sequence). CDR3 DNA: TGTGCCTGGCTTGAGGGGGTCCGGAATTCACCCCTCCACTTT. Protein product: CAWLEGVRNSPLHF.

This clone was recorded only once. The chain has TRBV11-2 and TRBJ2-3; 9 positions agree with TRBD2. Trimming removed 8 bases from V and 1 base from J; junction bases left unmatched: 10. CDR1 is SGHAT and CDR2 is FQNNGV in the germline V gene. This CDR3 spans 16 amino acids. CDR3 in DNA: TGTGCCAGCGCCGGTTTCGGCGGGGGGGGCACAGATACGCAGTATTTT. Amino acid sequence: CASAGFGGGGTDTQYF.

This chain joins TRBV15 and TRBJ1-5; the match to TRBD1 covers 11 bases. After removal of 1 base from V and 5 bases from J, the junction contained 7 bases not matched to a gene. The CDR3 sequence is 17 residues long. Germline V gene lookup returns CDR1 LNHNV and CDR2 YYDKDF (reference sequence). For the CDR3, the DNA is TGTGCCACCAGCAGAGGGACAGGGGGCTCGGCAGATCAGCCCCAGCATTTT. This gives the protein CATSRGTGGSADQPQHF.

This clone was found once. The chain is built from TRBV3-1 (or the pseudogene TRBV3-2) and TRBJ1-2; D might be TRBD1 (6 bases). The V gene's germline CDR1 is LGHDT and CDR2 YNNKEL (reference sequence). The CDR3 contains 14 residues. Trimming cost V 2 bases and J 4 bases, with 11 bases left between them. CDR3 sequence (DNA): TGTGCCAGCAGCCAATCCGGGACAAGCTATGGCTACACCTTC. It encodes CASSQSGTSYGYTF.

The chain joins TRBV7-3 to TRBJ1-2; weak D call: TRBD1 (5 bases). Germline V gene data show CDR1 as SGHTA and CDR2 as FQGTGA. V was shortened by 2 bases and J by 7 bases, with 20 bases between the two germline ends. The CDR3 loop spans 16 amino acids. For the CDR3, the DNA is TGTGCCAGCAGCTTATTAGGCGGCAGGGTAACTGGTGGCTACACCTTC. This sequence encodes CASSLLGGRVTGGYTF.

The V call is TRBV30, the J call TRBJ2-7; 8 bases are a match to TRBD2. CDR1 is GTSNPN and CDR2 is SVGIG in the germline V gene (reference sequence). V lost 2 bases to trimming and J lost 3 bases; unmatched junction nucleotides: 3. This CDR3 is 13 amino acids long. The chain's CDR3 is CAWSQRGFYEQYF. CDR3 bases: TGTGCCTGGAGTCAGCGGGGGTTCTACGAGCAGTACTTC.